The sample holds many counts of the clone carrying this T cell receptor beta chain. Other DNA sequences from this sample encode an identical CDR3 as well. The data originate from a study of metastatic and nonmetastatic thyroid tumors. Each patient went into thyroid surgery without having received any treatment. Germline lookup yields CDR1 MNHEY and CDR2 SVGEGT. The CDR3 loop spans 15 amino acids. Trimming took off 6 bases at V and 1 base at J, with 13 bases between the two ends. Original handling: Using the CDR3 differences seen across clinicopathological groups, the authors built a distant-metastasis classifier for papillary thyroid cancer, which was meant to discriminate distant-metastatic patients. TCRdb recomputed clones from the PCR reads via MiXCR. What appears here as the V and J calls and clone size reflects TCRdb's work, not the paper's. Here the sample spans under 45,000 clones, 17% being singletons.

The TCR originated in a female donor with papillary thyroid cancer or a benign thyroid nodule (not recorded which). Some clones in this sample may be carry-over from other donors' samples. The chain is built from TRBV6-2 or TRBV6-3 and TRBJ1-3; D perhaps matches TRBD1 (6 bases). The sample was tumor tissue. CDR3 nucleotides: TGTGCCAGCAGCTCCGACACAGGGTCTGGAAACACCATATATTTT. It translates to CASSSDTGSGNTIYF.